A selection of T cell receptor beta chains follows, all from one sample in a study of CD8 T cells in ankylosing spondylitis. TCRdb reprocessed the 5' RACE reads via MiXCR and lists one record per CDR3 protein. Among approximately 300,000 distinct CDR3 sequences listed, roughly 8% were seen once. Sequences were obtained from blood, either unsorted or a sorted T cell fraction (not recorded which). The source is a male donor with ankylosing spondylitis. Each CDR3 is given with its conserved first and last residue. Fields, in order: CDR3 length, V gene, clone size, J gene, D gene, CDR3 protein, CDR3 DNA. The D gene is left open where the match is weak. Clone size is given for some rows only: seen once, a few or many times, or a class if the clone is expanded.

CDR3 length: 13; V gene: TRBV28; clone size: many; J gene: TRBJ2-7; D gene: NA; CDR3 protein: CASSPRKAYEQYF; CDR3 DNA: TGTGCCAGCAGTCCACGGAAAGCATACGAGCAGTACTTC
CDR3 length: 17; V gene: TRBV5-1; clone size: many; J gene: TRBJ2-1; D gene: TRBD2; CDR3 protein: CASTPWGGRSLYNEQFF; CDR3 DNA: TGCGCCAGCACCCCGTGGGGCGGGAGAAGCTTGTACAATGAGCAGTTCTTC
CDR3 length: 15; V gene: TRBV28; clone size: many; J gene: TRBJ1-5; D gene: TRBD1; CDR3 protein: CASLKPQGPVEPQHF; CDR3 DNA: TGTGCCAGCTTAAAACCACAGGGGCCAGTTGAGCCCCAGCATTTT
CDR3 length: 17; V gene: TRBV28; clone size: few; J gene: TRBJ2-5; D gene: TRBD2; CDR3 protein: CASSSFAGEDPQETQYF; CDR3 DNA: TGTGCCAGCAGTTCTTTCGCGGGGGAGGATCCACAAGAGACCCAGTACTTC
CDR3 length: 13; V gene: TRBV5-5; clone size: NA; J gene: TRBJ2-7; D gene: TRBD1; CDR3 protein: CASSAQDRVAQYF; CDR3 DNA: TGTGCCAGCAGCGCCCAGGACAGGGTCGCGCAGTACTTC
CDR3 length: 13; V gene: TRBV5-5; clone size: NA; J gene: TRBJ2-2; D gene: NA; CDR3 protein: CASSAGLPGELFF; CDR3 DNA: TGTGCCAGCAGCGCCGGGCTCCCCGGGGAGCTGTTTTTT
CDR3 length: 13; V gene: TRBV28; clone size: once; J gene: TRBJ2-7; D gene: NA; CDR3 protein: CASLSGLSYEQYF; CDR3 DNA: TGTGCCTCCCTTTCGGGGCTCTCCTACGAGCAGTACTTC
CDR3 length: 13; V gene: TRBV7-2; clone size: many; J gene: TRBJ1-2; D gene: NA; CDR3 protein: CASSLAGVYGYTF; CDR3 DNA: TGTGCCAGCAGCTTAGCAGGGGTCTATGGCTACACCTTC
CDR3 length: 16; V gene: TRBV4-3; clone size: NA; J gene: TRBJ2-7; D gene: NA; CDR3 protein: CASSQDGRRGRLEQYF; CDR3 DNA: TGCGCCAGCAGCCAAGATGGTCGAAGGGGTCGATTGGAGCAGTACTTC
CDR3 length: 14; V gene: TRBV3-1; clone size: NA; J gene: TRBJ2-5; D gene: TRBD2; CDR3 protein: CASSSGLVGETQYF; CDR3 DNA: TGTGCCAGCAGCTCGGGACTAGTAGGAGAGACCCAGTACTTC
CDR3 length: 16; V gene: TRBV3-1; clone size: many; J gene: TRBJ2-3; D gene: TRBD2; CDR3 protein: CASSHQTSVSTDTQYF; CDR3 DNA: TGTGCCAGCAGCCACCAGACTAGCGTGAGCACAGATACGCAGTATTTT
CDR3 length: 15; V gene: TRBV7-9; clone size: many; J gene: TRBJ2-1; D gene: NA; CDR3 protein: CASSLRQGPYNEQFF; CDR3 DNA: TGTGCCAGCAGCTTACGGCAGGGTCCCTACAATGAGCAGTTCTTC
CDR3 length: 16; V gene: TRBV7-3; clone size: NA; J gene: TRBJ1-1; D gene: NA; CDR3 protein: CASSSLLSFSGGEAFF; CDR3 DNA: TGTGCCAGCAGTTCATTATTAAGCTTCTCAGGAGGTGAAGCTTTCTTT
CDR3 length: 16; V gene: TRBV24-1; clone size: NA; J gene: TRBJ2-2; D gene: TRBD1; CDR3 protein: CATSDRDSANTGELFF; CDR3 DNA: TGTGCCACCAGTGACCGGGACAGCGCGAACACCGGGGAGCTGTTTTTT
CDR3 length: 13; V gene: TRBV29-1; clone size: many; J gene: TRBJ2-7; D gene: NA; CDR3 protein: CSVELREGYEQYF; CDR3 DNA: TGCAGCGTTGAATTGCGGGAAGGTTACGAGCAGTACTTC